These 14 T cell receptor beta chains originate from one sample sequenced in a study of cytomegalovirus exposure and HLA in healthy donors. Vbeta (60) and Jbeta (13) primers were used in the PCR. The method was immunoSEQ multiplex PCR; TCRdb's version includes in-frame clones alone and lacks a portion of them. Its table lists approximately 50,000 clones. Sequencing used PBMCs. These receptors were obtained from a female donor in good health and CMV-seronegative.

V usage is TRBV4-3 and J usage is TRBJ1-4, with D perhaps TRBD1 (5 bases). This CDR3 has 16 amino acids. Trimming removed 4 bases from V and 1 base from J, with 13 bases in between. Germline CDR1 is LGHNA and CDR2 is YSLEER. In DNA, the CDR3 is TGCGCCAGCAGCCGCATCCTAGGGGTAACTAATGAAAAACTGTTTTTT. This translates into CASSRILGVTNEKLFF.

The V gene is TRBV5-1, the J gene TRBJ2-7; 7 bases align to TRBD2. V lost 4 bases and J lost 3; bases outside the gene matches: 4. This CDR3 comprises 13 residues. Germline CDR1 reads SGHRS; CDR2 reads YFSETQ. The CDR3 is CASSRAGDYEQYF. In DNA form, the CDR3 reads TGCGCCAGCAGCCGGGCGGGGGACTACGAGCAGTACTTC. Drawing the rest from reference TRBV5-1 and TRBJ2-7, the complete variable domain is KAGVTQTPRYLIKTRGQQVTLSCSPISGHRSVSWYQQTPGQGLQFLFEYFSETQRNKGNFPGRFSGRQFSNSRSEMNVSTLELGDSALYLCASSRAGDYEQYFGPGTRLTVT.

The chain uses TRBV29-1 and TRBJ2-1; no clear D. V gave up 1 base and J gave up 1 base, with 2 bases separating them. The germline gives CDR1 SQVTM, CDR2 ANQGSEA. CDR3 size: 12 residues. CDR3 protein: CSVEASYNEQFF. The CDR3 DNA reads TGCAGCGTTGAAGCTTCCTACAATGAGCAGTTCTTC.

The chain combines TRBV4-2 with TRBJ1-1; TRBD1 matches at 8 bases. Germline CDR1 is LGHNA and CDR2 is YNFKEQ. The CDR3 covers 14 residues. The V and J ends lost 1 base and 7 bases, in that order; junction bases with no gene match: 5. The CDR3 sequence: CASSQARQGLEAFF. DNA of the CDR3: TGTGCCAGCAGCCAAGCCCGACAGGGGCTTGAAGCTTTCTTT.

The chain couples TRBV7-9 to TRBJ2-7, with D unresolved. The V and J ends lost 4 bases and 5 bases respectively, with 9 bases between them. Per germline, CDR1 SEHNR and CDR2 FQNEAQ (reference sequence). The CDR3 length is 12 residues. This chain's CDR3 is CASSSGSNEQYF. As DNA, the CDR3 is TGTGCCAGCAGCTCCGGGTCCAACGAGCAGTACTTC. Full variable domain (outside the CDR3, taken from reference TRBV7-9 and TRBJ2-7): DTGVSQNPRHKITKRGQNVTFRCDPISEHNRLYWYRQTLGQGPEFLTYFQNEAQLEKSRLLSDRFSAERPKGSFSTLEIQRTEQGDSAMYLCASSSGSNEQYFGPGTRLTVT.

The J gene is TRBJ1-2, the V gene TRBV4-3; 7 bases are a match to TRBD1. Germline CDR1 reads LGHNA; CDR2 reads YSLEER. The CDR3 loop spans 16 amino acids. V dropped 0 bases and J dropped 4; count of bases not matched to a gene: 8. CDR3 region: CASSQEIPAGGYGYTF. CDR3 in DNA: TGCGCCAGCAGCCAAGAAATCCCCGCAGGGGGCTATGGCTACACCTTC.

The chain employs TRBV29-1 and TRBJ2-3, with TRBD1 as a possible D gene (7 bases). In germline, CDR1 is SQVTM, CDR2 ANQGSEA. The CDR3 is 14 amino acids. Trimming shortened V by 7 bases and J by 3 bases, and 17 bases separated the two germline ends. The CDR3 loop reads CSAPQGGWTDTQYF. Here the CDR3 DNA reads TGCAGCGCCCCTCAGGGGGGTTGGACAGATACGCAGTATTTT.

The chain is built from TRBV2 and TRBJ1-5, with a tentative D call TRBD1 (5 bases). With 8 bases removed from V and 7 bases from J, the gap between germline ends came to 15 bases. The germline CDR1 and CDR2 sequences are SNHLY and FYNNEI. The CDR3 spans 13 residues. The CDR3 coding sequence is TGTGCCAGCCGTGGGACTTTTTTGCAGCCCCAGCATTTT. Its protein is CASRGTFLQPQHF.

The chain joins TRBV11-2 to TRBJ1-2; tentative D call: TRBD1 (6 bases). Between the trimmed V and J ends, which lost 5 bases and 8 bases, there was a span of 21 bases. There are 15 residues in the CDR3. Germline V gives CDR1 SGHAT, CDR2 FQNNGV. The CDR3 DNA is TGTGCCAGCAGCCCTACCCTCAGGGGTTCACAGGGCTACACCTTC. Translation: CASSPTLRGSQGYTF.

The CDR3 sequence: CSARGGGGYTF. The CDR3, as DNA: TGCAGTGCTAGAGGAGGGGGCGGCTACACCTTC. This rearrangement joins TRBV20-1 to TRBJ1-2, with 7 bases matching TRBD1. CDR3 size: 11 residues. J gave up 8 bases and V 1 base, and 1 base lay outside the gene matches. Per germline, CDR1 DFQATT and CDR2 SNEGSKA (reference sequence).

The rearrangement links TRBV11-3 to TRBJ2-7; TRBD1 matches at 10 bases. Germline CDR1 SGHNT, CDR2 YENEEA. J was trimmed by 0 bases and V by 5 bases; bases with no gene match: 7. This CDR3 contains 16 residues. The DNA for the CDR3 is TGTGCCAGCAGCGGCCGGACAGGGGGTTTCTCCTACGAGCAGTACTTC. Translated, it gives CASSGRTGGFSYEQYF. The whole variable domain, filled in from reference TRBV11-3 and TRBJ2-7, reads EAGVVQSPRYKIIEKKQPVAFWCNPISGHNTLYWYLQNLGQGPELLIRYENEEAVDDSQLPKDRFSAERLKGVDSTLKIQPAELGDSAVYLCASSGRTGGFSYEQYFGPGTRLTVT.

The chain uses TRBV5-1 and TRBJ2-7; the match to TRBD1 covers 8 bases. J lost 0 bases, V lost 4 bases, and 6 bases had no gene match. The CDR3 spans 15 residues. Germline V gene sequence: CDR1 SGHRS, CDR2 YFSETQ. The CDR3, as DNA: TGCGCCAGCAGCACCGGGACAGGTAGCTCCTACGAGCAGTACTTC. Translation gives CASSTGTGSSYEQYF.

The chain carries TRBV6-6 and TRBJ1-2, with 7 bases fitting TRBD1. Germline V gene lookup returns CDR1 MNHNY and CDR2 SVGAGI (reference sequence). This CDR3 contains 13 residues. V lost 7 bases to trimming and J lost 4 bases; unmatched junction nucleotides: 6. CDR3 sequence reads: CASKAGTAYGYTF. DNA of the CDR3: TGTGCCAGCAAGGCAGGGACAGCCTATGGCTACACCTTC.

As concerns this clone: This same CDR3 is encoded by further DNA sequences in the sample. The chain combines TRBV29-1 with TRBJ1-2; TRBD1 is a possible D gene (5 bases). Per the germline V gene, CDR1 is SQVTM and CDR2 is ANQGSEA. The CDR3 spans 12 residues. V lost 6 bases, J lost 4 bases, and 12 bases lay in between. CDR3 sequence (DNA): TGCAGCGTAGGGCAGGGCGGCTATGGCTACACCTTC. The encoded protein is CSVGQGGYGYTF.